The 2 T cell receptor beta chains presented below share a single source sample, sequenced in a study of beta chain features in type 1 diabetes. The authors reverse transcribed all of the isolated RNA, so sequencing captured expressed TCRB transcripts. Here immunoSEQ multiplex PCR was the method, and the copy in TCRdb shows in-frame clones only, minus some. The sample includes hundreds of thousands of clones, 30% of them seen just once. The sample consisted of naive CD4+ T cells from blood. Receptors were obtained from a man aged 18 to 30 in good health.

The CDR3 is CASSPAQARTGELFF. Here the CDR3 DNA reads TGTGCCAGCTCACCAGCGCAGGCCCGCACCGGGGAGCTGTTTTTT. V and J are TRBV18 and TRBJ2-2; D gene ambiguous. The CDR3 is 15 residues long. The germline V gene encodes CDR1 KGHSH and CDR2 LQKENI. V was pared by 2 bases and J by 4 bases, with 11 bases between.

This sequence joins TRBV29-1 and TRBJ1-5, with D tentatively TRBD1 (5 bases). The germline gives CDR1 SQVTM, CDR2 ANQGSEA. The CDR3 runs 13 residues. Deletions cut 6 bases from V and 3 bases from J, with 12 bases between. This CDR3 reads CSVADSLNQPQHF. CDR3 nucleotide sequence: TGCAGCGTCGCTGACAGCCTCAATCAGCCCCAGCATTTT.